Listed below are T cell receptor beta chains from one sample, sequenced in a study of naive and memory T cell subsets. TCRdb used MiXCR to reprocess the UMI-ligation and nested PCR reads, holding one entry per CDR3 protein. This table holds tens of thousands of distinct CDR3 sequences, about 18% found once. Material for sequencing was effector memory CD4+ T cells from blood. Receptors originate from a human donor in good health. Each CDR3 is given with its conserved first and last residue. Each record gives: D gene, J gene, clone size, V gene, CDR3 length, CDR3 protein, CDR3 DNA. The D gene is left open where the match is weak. Clone size is given for some rows only: seen once, a few or many times, or a class if the clone is expanded.

TRBD2 | TRBJ2-5 | . | TRBV7-8 | 13 | CAITGGIQETQYF | TGTGCCATTACCGGGGGGATCCAAGAGACCCAGTACTTC
. | TRBJ2-1 | few | TRBV20-1 | 13 | CSATGWDHNEQFF | TGCAGTGCTACGGGTTGGGACCACAATGAGCAGTTCTTC
. | TRBJ2-3 | many | TRBV30 | 12 | CAWSHSEDTQYF | TGTGCCTGGAGTCACTCGGAAGATACGCAGTATTTT
. | TRBJ1-2 | few | TRBV20-1 | 13 | CSASVSGNYGYTF | TGCAGTGCTAGCGTCAGTGGAAACTATGGCTACACCTTC
. | TRBJ1-6 | few | TRBV20-1 | 15 | CSANSGNRPNSPLHF | TGCAGTGCAAATTCGGGGAATAGGCCTAATTCACCCCTCCACTTT
TRBD2 | TRBJ2-2 | . | TRBV9 | 16 | CASSAGRGGDTGELFF | TGTGCCAGCAGCGCTGGGCGGGGGGGCGACACCGGGGAGCTGTTTTTT
. | TRBJ2-1 | few | TRBV14 | 15 | CASSQRVGGTNEQFF | TGTGCCAGCAGCCAAAGGGTTGGGGGAACGAATGAGCAGTTCTTC
. | TRBJ2-7 | few | TRBV28 | 15 | CASSLQGGGSYEQYF | TGTGCCAGCAGTTTACAGGGTGGGGGCTCCTACGAGCAGTACTTC
. | TRBJ1-4 | many | TRBV6-5 | 18 | CASRRRQGGGSTNEKLFF | TGTGCCAGCAGACGTCGACAAGGGGGAGGTTCGACTAATGAAAAACTGTTTTTT
. | TRBJ2-1 | few | TRBV7-2 | 16 | CASRVLRGTSYNEQFF | TGTGCCAGCAGGGTTTTGAGGGGGACCTCCTACAATGAGCAGTTCTTC